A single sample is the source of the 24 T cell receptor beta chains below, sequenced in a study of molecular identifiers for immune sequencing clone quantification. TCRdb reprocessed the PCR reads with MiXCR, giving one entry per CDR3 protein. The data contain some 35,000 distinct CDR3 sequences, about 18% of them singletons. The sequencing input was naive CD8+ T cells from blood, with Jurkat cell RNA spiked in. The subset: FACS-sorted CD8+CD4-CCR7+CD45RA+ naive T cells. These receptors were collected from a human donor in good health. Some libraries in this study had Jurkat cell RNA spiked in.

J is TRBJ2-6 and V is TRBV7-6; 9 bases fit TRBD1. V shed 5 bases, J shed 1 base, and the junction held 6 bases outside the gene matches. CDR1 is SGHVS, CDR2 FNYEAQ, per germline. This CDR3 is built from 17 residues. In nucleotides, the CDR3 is TGTGCCAGCAGCCACTGGGACAGGGTTTCTGGGGCCAACGTCCTGACTTTC. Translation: CASSHWDRVSGANVLTF.

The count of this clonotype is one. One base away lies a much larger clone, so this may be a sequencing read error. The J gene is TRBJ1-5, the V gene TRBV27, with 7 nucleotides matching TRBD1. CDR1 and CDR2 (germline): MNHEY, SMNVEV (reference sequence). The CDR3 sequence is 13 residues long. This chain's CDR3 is CTSSFQGGQPQHF. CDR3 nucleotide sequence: TGTACCAGCAGTTTCCAGGGGGGTCAGCCCCAGCATTTT.

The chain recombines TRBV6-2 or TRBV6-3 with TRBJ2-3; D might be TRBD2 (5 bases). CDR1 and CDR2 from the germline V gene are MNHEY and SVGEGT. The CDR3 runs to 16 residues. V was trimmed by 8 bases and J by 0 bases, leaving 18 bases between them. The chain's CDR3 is CASGLSEWESTDTQYF. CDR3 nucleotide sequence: TGTGCCAGCGGTTTGTCCGAATGGGAGAGCACAGATACGCAGTATTTT.

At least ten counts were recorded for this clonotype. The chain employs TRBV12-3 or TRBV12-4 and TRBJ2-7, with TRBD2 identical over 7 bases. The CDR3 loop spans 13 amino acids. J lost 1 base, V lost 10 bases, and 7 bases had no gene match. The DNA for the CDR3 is TGTGCCATCGCCGGGGGGAGATCCTACGAGCAGTACTTC. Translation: CAIAGGRSYEQYF.

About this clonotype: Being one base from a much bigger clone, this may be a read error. CDR3 in DNA: TGTGCCACCAGTGATGGGGACAGGGGGGAGACCGGGGAGCTGTTTTTT. This sequence encodes CATSDGDRGETGELFF. The rearrangement joins TRBV24-1 to TRBJ2-2; 11 bases align to TRBD1. Germline lookup yields CDR1 KGHDR and CDR2 SFDVKD. The CDR3 extends over 16 amino acids. With 3 bases clipped from V and 5 bases from J, the junction kept 4 bases outside the gene matches.

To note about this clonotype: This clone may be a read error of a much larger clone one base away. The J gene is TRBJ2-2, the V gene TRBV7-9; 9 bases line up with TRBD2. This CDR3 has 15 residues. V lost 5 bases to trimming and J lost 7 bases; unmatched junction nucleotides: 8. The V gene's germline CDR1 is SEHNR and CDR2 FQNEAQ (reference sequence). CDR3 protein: CASSPSGKPIGELFF. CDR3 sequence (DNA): TGTGCCAGCAGCCCTAGCGGGAAGCCCATCGGGGAGCTGTTTTTT. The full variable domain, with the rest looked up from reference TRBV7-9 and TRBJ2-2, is DTGVSQNPRHKITKRGQNVTFRCDPISEHNRLYWYRQTLGQGPEFLTYFQNEAQLEKSRLLSDRFSAERPKGSFSTLEIQRTEQGDSAMYLCASSPSGKPIGELFFGEGSRLTVL.

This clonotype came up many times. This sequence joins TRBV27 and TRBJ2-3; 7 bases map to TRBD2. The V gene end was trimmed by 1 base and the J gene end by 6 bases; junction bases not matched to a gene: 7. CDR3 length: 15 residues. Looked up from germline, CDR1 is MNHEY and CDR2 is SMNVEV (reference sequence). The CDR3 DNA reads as TGTGCCAGCAGTTTATACGGGGGGACCTGGGATACGCAGTATTTT. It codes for CASSLYGGTWDTQYF.

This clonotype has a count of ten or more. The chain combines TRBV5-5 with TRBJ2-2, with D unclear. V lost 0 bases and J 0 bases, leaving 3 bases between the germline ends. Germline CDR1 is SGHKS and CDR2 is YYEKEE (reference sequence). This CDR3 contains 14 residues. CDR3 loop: CASSLGANTGELFF. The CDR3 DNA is TGTGCCAGCAGCTTGGGGGCGAACACCGGGGAGCTGTTTTTT.

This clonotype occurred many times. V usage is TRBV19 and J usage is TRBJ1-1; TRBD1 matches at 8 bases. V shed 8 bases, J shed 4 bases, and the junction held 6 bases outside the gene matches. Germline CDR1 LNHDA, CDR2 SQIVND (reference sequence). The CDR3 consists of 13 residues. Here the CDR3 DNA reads TGTGCCAGTTTGGGACAGGCCCGCACTGAAGCTTTCTTT. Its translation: CASLGQARTEAFF.

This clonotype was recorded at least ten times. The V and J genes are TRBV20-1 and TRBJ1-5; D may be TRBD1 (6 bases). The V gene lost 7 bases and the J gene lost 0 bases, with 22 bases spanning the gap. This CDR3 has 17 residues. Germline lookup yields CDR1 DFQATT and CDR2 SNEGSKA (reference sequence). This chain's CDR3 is CSVLDREGVYSNQPQHF. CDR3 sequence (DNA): TGCAGTGTCCTGGACAGAGAGGGGGTATATAGCAATCAGCCCCAGCATTTT.

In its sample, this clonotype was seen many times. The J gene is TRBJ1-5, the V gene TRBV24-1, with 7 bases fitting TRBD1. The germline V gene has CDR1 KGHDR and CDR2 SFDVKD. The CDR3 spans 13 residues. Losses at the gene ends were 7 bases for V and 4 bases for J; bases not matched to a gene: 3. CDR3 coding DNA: TGTGCCACCAGCCCAGGGGGGAATCAGCCCCAGCATTTT. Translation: CATSPGGNQPQHF.

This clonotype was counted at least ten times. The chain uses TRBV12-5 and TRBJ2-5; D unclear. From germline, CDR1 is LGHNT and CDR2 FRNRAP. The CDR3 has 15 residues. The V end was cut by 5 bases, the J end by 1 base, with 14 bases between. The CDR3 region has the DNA TGTGCTAGTGGTCCGCCTTGGCAAGCCCAAGAGACCCAGTACTTC. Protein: CASGPPWQAQETQYF.

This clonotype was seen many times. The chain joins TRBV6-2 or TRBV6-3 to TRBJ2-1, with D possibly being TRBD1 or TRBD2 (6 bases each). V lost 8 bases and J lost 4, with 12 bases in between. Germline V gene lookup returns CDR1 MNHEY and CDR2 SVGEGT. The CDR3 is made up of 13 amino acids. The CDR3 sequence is CASEGGMYNEQFF. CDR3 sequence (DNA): TGTGCCAGCGAGGGGGGTATGTACAATGAGCAGTTCTTC.

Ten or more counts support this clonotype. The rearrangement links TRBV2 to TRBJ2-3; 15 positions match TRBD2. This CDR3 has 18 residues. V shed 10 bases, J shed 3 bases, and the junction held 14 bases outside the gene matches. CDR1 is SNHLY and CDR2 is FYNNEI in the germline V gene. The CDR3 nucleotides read TGTGCCACCCCACCCGGACTAGCGGGAGGGCCTGGGACAGATACGCAGTATTTT. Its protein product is CATPPGLAGGPGTDTQYF. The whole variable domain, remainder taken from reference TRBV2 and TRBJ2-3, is EPEVTQTPSHQVTQMGQEVILRCVPISNHLYFYWYRQILGQKVEFLVSFYNNEISEKSEIFDDQFSVERPDGSNFTLKIRSTKLEDSAMYFCATPPGLAGGPGTDTQYFGPGTRLTVL.

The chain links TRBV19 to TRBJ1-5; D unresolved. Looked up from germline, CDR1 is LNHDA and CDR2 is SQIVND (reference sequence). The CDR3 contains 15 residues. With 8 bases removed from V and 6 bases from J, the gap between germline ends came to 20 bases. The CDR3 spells CASSYQYFPGQPQHF. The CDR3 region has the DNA TGTGCCAGTTCCTACCAATATTTCCCGGGTCAGCCCCAGCATTTT. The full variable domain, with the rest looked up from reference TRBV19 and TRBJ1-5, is DGGITQSPKYLFRKEGQNVTLSCEQNLNHDAMYWYRQDPGQGLRLIYYSQIVNDFQKGDIAEGYSVSREKKESFPLTVTSAQKNPTAFYLCASSYQYFPGQPQHFGDGTRLSIL.

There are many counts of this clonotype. The CDR3 nucleotides are TGTGCCAGCAGCTTAATAACAGGCACGAACACTGAAGCTTTCTTT. Translating gives CASSLITGTNTEAFF. This chain uses TRBV7-8 with TRBJ1-1, with a possible D match to TRBD1 (5 bases). The CDR3 is 15 amino acids. Germline V lookup: CDR1 SGHVS, CDR2 FQNEAQ. Trimming took 2 bases from V and 1 from J, leaving 11 bases between them.

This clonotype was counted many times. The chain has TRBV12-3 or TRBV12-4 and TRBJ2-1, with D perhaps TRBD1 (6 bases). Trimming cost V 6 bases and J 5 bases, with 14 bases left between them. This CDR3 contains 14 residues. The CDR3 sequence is CASRTDRLNNEQFF. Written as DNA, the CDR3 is TGTGCCAGCAGAACCGACAGGCTCAACAATGAGCAGTTCTTC.

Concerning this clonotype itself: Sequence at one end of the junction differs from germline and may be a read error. The CDR3 DNA is TGCGGCGTTTGGGGCAGAAACACTGAAGCTTTCTTT. Its protein product is CGVWGRNTEAFF. The chain is built from TRBV29-1 and TRBJ1-1; perhaps TRBD1 as D (5 bases). Germline assignment: CDR1 SQVTM and CDR2 ANQGSEA. CDR3 size: 12 residues.

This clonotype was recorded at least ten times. The DNA of the CDR3 is TGTGCCAGCAGTTTATCCGGGGGGCGAGGGATCCAGCCCCAGCATTTT. This translates into CASSLSGGRGIQPQHF. The chain has TRBV27 and TRBJ1-5; TRBD1 might be the D (6 bases). The CDR3 runs 16 residues. V was clipped by 0 bases and J by 7 bases, with 16 bases between them. The germline V gene has CDR1 MNHEY and CDR2 SMNVEV (reference sequence).

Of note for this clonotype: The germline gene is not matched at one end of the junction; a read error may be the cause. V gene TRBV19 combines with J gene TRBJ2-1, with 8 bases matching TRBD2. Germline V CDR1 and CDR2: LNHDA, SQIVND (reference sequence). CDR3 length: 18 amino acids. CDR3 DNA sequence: TGTGCCGGTAGTGATTGGGCTAGCGGGCTCCCCTCCTACAATGAGCAATTCTTC. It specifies CAGSDWASGLPSYNEQFF.

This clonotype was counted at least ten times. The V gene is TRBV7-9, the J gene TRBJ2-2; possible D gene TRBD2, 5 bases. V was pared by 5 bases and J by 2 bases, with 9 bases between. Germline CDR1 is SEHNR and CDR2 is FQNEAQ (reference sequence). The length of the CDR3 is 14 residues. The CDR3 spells CASSPGINTGELFF. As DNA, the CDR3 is TGTGCCAGCAGCCCGGGGATTAACACCGGGGAGCTGTTTTTT.

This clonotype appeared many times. The DNA for the CDR3 is TGCAGCGTTGAATCTGGAAAGGGCCAAGAGACCCAGTACTTC. As protein: CSVESGKGQETQYF. The genes are TRBV29-1 and TRBJ2-5, with D uncertain. CDR3 length: 14 residues. The germline V gene encodes CDR1 SQVTM and CDR2 ANQGSEA. With 2 bases removed from V and 1 base from J, the gap between germline ends came to 11 bases.

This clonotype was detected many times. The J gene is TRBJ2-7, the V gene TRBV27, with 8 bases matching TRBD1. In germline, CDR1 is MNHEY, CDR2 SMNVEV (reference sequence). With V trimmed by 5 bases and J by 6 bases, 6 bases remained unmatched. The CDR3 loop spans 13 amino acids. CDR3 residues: CASSPSQGVEQYF. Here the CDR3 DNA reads TGTGCCAGCAGTCCCTCACAGGGGGTCGAGCAGTACTTC.

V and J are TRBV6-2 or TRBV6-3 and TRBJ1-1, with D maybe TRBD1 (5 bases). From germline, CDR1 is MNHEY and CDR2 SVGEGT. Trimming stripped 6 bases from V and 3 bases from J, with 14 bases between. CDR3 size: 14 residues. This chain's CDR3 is CASSPQAGYTEAFF. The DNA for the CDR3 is TGTGCCAGCAGCCCTCAAGCAGGGTACACTGAAGCTTTCTTT.